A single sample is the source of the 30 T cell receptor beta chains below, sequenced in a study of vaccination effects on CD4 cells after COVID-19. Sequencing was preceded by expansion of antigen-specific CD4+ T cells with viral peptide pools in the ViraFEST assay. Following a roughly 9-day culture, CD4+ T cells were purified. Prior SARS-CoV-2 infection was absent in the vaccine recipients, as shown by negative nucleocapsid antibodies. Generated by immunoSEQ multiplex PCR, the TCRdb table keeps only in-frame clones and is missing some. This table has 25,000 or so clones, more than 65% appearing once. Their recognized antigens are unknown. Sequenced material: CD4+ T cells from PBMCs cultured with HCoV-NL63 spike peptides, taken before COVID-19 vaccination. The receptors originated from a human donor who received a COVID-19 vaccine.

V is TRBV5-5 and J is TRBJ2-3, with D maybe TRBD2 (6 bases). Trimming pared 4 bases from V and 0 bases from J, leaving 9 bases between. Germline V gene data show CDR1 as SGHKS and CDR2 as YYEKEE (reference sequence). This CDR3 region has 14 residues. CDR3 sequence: CASSPGLSTDTQYF. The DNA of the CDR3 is TGTGCCAGCAGCCCGGGACTGAGCACAGATACGCAGTATTTT.

CDR3 amino acids: CASSLAGIDTQYF. For the CDR3, the DNA is TGTGCCAGCAGTCTTGCAGGGATAGATACGCAGTATTTT. The chain links TRBV6-6 to TRBJ2-3, with D perhaps TRBD1 (5 bases). The CDR3 runs to 13 residues. Per germline, CDR1 MNHNY and CDR2 SVGAGI (reference sequence). V lost 5 bases and J lost 5, with 11 bases in between.

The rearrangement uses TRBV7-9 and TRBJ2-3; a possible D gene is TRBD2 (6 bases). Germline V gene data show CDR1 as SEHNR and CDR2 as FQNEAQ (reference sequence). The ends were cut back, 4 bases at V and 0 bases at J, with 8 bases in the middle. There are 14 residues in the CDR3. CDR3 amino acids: CASSWTTSTDTQYF. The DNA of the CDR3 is TGTGCCAGCAGCTGGACTACTAGCACAGATACGCAGTATTTT.

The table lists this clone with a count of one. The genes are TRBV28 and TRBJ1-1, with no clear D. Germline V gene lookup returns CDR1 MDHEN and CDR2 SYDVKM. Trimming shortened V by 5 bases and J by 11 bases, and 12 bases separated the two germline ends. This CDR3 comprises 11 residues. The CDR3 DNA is TGTGCCAGCAGTGCTTGGCAAGATGCTTTCTTT. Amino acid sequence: CASSAWQDAFF. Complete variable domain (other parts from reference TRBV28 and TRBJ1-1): DVKVTQSSRYLVKRTGEKVFLECVQDMDHENMFWYRQDPGLGLRLIYFSYDVKMKEKGDIPEGYSVSREKKERFSLILESASTNQTSMYLCASSAWQDAFFGQGTRLTVV.

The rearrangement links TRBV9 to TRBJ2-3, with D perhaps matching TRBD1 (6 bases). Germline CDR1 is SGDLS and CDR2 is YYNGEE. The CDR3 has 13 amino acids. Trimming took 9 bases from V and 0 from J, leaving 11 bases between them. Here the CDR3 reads CANRVPSTDTQYF. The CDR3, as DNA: TGTGCCAACAGGGTTCCTAGCACAGATACGCAGTATTTT.

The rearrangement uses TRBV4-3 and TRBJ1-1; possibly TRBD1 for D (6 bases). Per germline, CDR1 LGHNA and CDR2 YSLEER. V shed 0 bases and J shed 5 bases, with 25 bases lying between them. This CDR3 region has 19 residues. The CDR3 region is CASSQDNRDMLYPGTEAFF. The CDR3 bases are TGCGCCAGCAGCCAAGACAACCGGGACATGTTATACCCGGGGACTGAAGCTTTCTTT.

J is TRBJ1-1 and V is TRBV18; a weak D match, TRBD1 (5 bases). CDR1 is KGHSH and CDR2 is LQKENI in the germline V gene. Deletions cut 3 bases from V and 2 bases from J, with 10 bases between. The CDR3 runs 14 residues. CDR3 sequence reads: CASSPLRVNTEAFF. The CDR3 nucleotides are TGTGCCAGCTCACCGCTCAGGGTAAACACTGAAGCTTTCTTT.

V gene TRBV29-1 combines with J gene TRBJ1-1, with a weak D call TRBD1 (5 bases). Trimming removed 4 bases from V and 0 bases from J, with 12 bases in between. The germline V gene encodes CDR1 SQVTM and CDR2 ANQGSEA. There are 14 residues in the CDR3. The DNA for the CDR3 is TGCAGCGTTGTGGCAGGGACCATGAACACTGAAGCTTTCTTT. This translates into CSVVAGTMNTEAFF.

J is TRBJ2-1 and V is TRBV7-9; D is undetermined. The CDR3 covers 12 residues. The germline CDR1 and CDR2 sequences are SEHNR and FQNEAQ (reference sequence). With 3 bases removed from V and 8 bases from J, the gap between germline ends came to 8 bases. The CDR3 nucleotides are TGTGCCAGCAGCTTGGTCGCGGATGAGCAGTTCTTC. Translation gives CASSLVADEQFF. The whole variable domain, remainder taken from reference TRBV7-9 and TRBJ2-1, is DTGVSQNPRHKITKRGQNVTFRCDPISEHNRLYWYRQTLGQGPEFLTYFQNEAQLEKSRLLSDRFSAERPKGSFSTLEIQRTEQGDSAMYLCASSLVADEQFFGPGTRLTVL.

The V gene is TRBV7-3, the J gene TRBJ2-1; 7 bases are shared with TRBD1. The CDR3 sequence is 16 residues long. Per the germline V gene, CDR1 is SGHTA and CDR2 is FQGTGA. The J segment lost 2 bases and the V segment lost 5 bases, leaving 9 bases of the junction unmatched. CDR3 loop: CASSLLGQLTYNEQFF. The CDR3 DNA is TGTGCCAGCAGCCTACTGGGACAGCTTACCTACAATGAGCAGTTCTTC.

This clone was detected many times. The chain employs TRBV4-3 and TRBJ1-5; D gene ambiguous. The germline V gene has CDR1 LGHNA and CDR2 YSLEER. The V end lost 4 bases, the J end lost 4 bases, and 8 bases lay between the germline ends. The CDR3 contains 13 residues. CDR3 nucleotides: TGCGCCAGCAGCCTAAATACTAATCAGCCCCAGCATTTT. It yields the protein CASSLNTNQPQHF.

CDR3 bases: TGTGCCAGCAGGGCTTTGGGGGGCAATCAGCCCCAGCATTTT. It specifies CASRALGGNQPQHF. The chain links TRBV2 to TRBJ1-5, with D perhaps TRBD1 (5 bases). The CDR3 loop spans 14 amino acids. Germline V gene sequence: CDR1 SNHLY, CDR2 FYNNEI. Trimming pared 6 bases from V and 2 bases from J, leaving 11 bases between. The variable domain in full, with the rest retrieved from reference TRBV2 and TRBJ1-5, is EPEVTQTPSHQVTQMGQEVILRCVPISNHLYFYWYRQILGQKVEFLVSFYNNEISEKSEIFDDQFSVERPDGSNFTLKIRSTKLEDSAMYFCASRALGGNQPQHFGDGTRLSIL.

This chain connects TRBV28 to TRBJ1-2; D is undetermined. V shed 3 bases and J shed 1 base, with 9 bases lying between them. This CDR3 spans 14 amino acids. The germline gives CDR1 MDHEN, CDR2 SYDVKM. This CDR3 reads CASSFKGGNYGYTF. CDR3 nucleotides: TGTGCCAGCAGTTTTAAAGGAGGTAACTATGGCTACACCTTC.

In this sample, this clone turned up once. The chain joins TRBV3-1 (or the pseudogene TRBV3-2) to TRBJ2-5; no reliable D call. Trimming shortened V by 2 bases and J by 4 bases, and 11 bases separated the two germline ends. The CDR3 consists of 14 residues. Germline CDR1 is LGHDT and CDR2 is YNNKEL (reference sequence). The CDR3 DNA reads TGTGCCAGCAGCCAACGGGTTTGGTTAGAGACCCAGTACTTC. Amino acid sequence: CASSQRVWLETQYF.

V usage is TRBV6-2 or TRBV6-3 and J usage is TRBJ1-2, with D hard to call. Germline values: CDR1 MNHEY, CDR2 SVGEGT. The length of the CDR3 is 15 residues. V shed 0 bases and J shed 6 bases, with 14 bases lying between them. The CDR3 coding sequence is TGTGCCAGCAGTTACTCCTTGGGCCAAAGGGATGGCTACACCTTC. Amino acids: CASSYSLGQRDGYTF.

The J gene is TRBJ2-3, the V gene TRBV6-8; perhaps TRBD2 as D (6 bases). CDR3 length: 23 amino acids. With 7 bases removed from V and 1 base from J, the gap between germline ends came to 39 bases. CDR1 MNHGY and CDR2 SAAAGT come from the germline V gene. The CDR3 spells CASTLKGQGLTIAIFGGTDTQYF. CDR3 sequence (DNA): TGTGCCAGCACCCTTAAGGGGCAGGGACTGACCATCGCCATTTTCGGGGGCACAGATACGCAGTATTTT.

CDR3 DNA: TGTGCCAGCAGCCCGGCGGACAGGGGGCAAGAGACCCAGTACTTC. Amino acids: CASSPADRGQETQYF. The chain recombines TRBV3-1 (or the pseudogene TRBV3-2) with TRBJ2-5; 10 bases are a match to TRBD1. This CDR3 spans 15 amino acids. V shed 4 bases, J shed 2 bases, and the junction held 4 bases outside the gene matches. CDR1 is LGHDT, CDR2 YNNKEL, per germline (reference sequence).

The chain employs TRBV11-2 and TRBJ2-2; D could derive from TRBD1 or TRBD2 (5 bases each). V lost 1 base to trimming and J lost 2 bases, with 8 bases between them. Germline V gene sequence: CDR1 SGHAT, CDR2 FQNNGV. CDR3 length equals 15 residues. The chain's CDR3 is CASSLAGPNTGELFF. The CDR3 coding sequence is TGTGCCAGCAGCTTAGCGGGACCTAACACCGGGGAGCTGTTTTTT. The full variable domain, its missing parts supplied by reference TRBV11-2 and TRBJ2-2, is EAGVAQSPRYKIIEKRQSVAFWCNPISGHATLYWYQQILGQGPKLLIQFQNNGVVDDSQLPKDRFSAERLKGVDSTLKIQPAKLEDSAVYLCASSLAGPNTGELFFGEGSRLTVL.

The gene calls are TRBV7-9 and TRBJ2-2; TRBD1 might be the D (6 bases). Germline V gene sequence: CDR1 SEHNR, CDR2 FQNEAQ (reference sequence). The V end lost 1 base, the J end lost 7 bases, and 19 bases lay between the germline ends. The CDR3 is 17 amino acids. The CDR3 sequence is CASSLERRGTRLGELFF. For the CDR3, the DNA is TGTGCCAGCAGCTTAGAACGTAGGGGGACACGTCTCGGGGAGCTGTTTTTT.

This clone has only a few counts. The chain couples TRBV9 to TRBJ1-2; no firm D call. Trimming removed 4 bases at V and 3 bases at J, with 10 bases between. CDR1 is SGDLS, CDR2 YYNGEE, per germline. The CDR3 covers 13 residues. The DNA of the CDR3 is TGTGCCAGCAGCCCATCCAGCCACTATGGCTACACCTTC. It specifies CASSPSSHYGYTF.

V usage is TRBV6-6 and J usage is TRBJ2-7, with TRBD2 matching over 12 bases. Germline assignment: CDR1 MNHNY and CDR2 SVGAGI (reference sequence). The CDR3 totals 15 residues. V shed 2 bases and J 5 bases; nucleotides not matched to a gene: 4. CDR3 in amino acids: CASSYGRLAGDEQYF. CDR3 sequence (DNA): TGTGCCAGCAGTTACGGGAGACTAGCGGGAGACGAGCAGTACTTC.

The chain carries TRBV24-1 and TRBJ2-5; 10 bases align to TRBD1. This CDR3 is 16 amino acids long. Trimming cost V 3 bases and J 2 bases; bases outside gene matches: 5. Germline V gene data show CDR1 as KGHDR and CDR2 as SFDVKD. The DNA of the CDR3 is TGTGCCACCAGTGATACCGGGACAGGGGCGCAAGAGACCCAGTACTTC. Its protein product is CATSDTGTGAQETQYF.

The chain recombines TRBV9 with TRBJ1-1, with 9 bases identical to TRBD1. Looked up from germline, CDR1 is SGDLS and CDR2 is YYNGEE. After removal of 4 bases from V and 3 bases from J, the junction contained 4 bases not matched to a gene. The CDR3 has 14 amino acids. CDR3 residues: CASSFRTGDTEAFF. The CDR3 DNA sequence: TGTGCCAGCAGCTTTAGGACAGGGGACACTGAAGCTTTCTTT. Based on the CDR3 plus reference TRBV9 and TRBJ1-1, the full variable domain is DSGVTQTPKHLITATGQRVTLRCSPRSGDLSVYWYQQSLDQGLQFLIQYYNGEERAKGNILERFSAQQFPDLHSELNLSSLELGDSALYFCASSFRTGDTEAFFGQGTRLTVV.

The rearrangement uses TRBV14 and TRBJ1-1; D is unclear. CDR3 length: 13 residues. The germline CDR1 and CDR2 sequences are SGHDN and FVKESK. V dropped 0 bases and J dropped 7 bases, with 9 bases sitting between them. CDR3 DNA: TGTGCCAGCAGCCAAGACGGGCAGAGTGAAGCTTTCTTT. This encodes CASSQDGQSEAFF.

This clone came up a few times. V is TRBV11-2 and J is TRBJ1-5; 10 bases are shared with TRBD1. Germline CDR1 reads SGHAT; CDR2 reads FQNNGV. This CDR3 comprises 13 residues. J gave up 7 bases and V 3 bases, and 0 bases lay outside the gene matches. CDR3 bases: TGTGCCAGCAGCTTGGACAGGGGGCAGCCCCAGCATTTT. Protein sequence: CASSLDRGQPQHF.

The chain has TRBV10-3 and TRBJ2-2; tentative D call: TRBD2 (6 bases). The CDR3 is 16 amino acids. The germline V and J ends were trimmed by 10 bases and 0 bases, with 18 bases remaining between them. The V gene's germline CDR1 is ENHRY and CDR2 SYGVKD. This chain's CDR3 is CATVAEHSANTGELFF. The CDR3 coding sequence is TGTGCCACGGTAGCGGAGCATTCCGCGAACACCGGGGAGCTGTTTTTT.

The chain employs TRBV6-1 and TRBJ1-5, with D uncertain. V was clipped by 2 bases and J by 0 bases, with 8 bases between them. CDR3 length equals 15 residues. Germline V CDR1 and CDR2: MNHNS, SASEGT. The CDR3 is CASSEFAHSNQPQHF. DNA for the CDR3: TGTGCCAGCAGTGAATTCGCCCATAGCAATCAGCCCCAGCATTTT.

Written as DNA, the CDR3 is TGCAGCGTTCTAGAACTAGGGACTGACAATGAGCAGTTCTTC. As protein: CSVLELGTDNEQFF. The V call is TRBV29-1, the J call TRBJ2-1, with a weak D call TRBD2 (6 bases). Germline V gives CDR1 SQVTM, CDR2 ANQGSEA. V shed 5 bases and J shed 5 bases, with 16 bases lying between them. The CDR3 loop spans 14 amino acids.

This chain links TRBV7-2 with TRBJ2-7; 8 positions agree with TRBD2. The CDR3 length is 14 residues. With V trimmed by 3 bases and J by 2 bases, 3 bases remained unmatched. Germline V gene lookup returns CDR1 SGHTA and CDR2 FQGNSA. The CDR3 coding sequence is TGTGCCAGCAGCTTCCAAGCGGGGGCCTACGAGCAGTACTTC. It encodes CASSFQAGAYEQYF.

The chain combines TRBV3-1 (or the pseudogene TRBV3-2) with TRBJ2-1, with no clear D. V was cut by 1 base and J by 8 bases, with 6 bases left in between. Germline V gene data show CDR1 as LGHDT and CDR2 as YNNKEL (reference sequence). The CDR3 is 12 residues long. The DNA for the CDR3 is TGTGCCAGCAGCCAAGTCGAAGATGAGCAGTTCTTC. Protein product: CASSQVEDEQFF.